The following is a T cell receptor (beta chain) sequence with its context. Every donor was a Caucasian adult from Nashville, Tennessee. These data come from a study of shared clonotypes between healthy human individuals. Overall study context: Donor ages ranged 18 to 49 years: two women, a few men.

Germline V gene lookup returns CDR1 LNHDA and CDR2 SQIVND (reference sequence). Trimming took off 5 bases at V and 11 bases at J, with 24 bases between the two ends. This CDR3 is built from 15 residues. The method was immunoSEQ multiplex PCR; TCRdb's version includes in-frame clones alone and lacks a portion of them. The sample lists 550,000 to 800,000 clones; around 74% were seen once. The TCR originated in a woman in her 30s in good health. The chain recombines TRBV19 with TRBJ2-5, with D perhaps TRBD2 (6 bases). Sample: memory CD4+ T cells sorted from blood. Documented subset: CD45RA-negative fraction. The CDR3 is CASSPIAEYPREQYF. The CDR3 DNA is TGTGCCAGTAGTCCCATAGCGGAATACCCTAGGGAGCAGTACTTC. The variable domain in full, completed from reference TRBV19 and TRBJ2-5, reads DGGITQSPKYLFRKEGQNVTLSCEQNLNHDAMYWYRQDPGQGLRLIYYSQIVNDFQKGDIAEGYSVSREKKESFPLTVTSAQKNPTAFYLCASSPIAEYPREQYFGPGTRLLVL.